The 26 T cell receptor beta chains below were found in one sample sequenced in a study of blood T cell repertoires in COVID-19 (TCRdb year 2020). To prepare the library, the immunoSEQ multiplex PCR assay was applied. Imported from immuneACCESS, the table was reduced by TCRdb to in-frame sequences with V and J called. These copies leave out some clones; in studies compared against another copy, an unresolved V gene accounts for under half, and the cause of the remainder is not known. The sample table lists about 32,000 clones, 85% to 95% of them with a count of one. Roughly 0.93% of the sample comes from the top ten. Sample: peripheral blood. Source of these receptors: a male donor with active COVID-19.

The CDR3 sequence: CASPSGGRVYEQYF. The CDR3 DNA reads as TGCGCCAGCCCCTCAGGGGGCAGGGTTTACGAGCAGTACTTC. V gene TRBV10-1 combines with J gene TRBJ2-7; TRBD1 matches 8 bases. This CDR3 has 14 amino acids. Germline lookup yields CDR1 WNHNN and CDR2 SYGVQD (reference sequence). V lost 8 bases, J lost 4 bases, and 10 bases stayed unmatched.

For the CDR3, the DNA is TGTGCCATCCGTCCAGGGCTCTATGGCTACACCTTC. This encodes CAIRPGLYGYTF. The chain recombines TRBV10-3 with TRBJ1-2, with D tentatively TRBD1 (5 bases). The V and J ends lost 8 bases and 4 bases respectively, with 11 bases between them. The length of the CDR3 is 12 residues. Germline values: CDR1 ENHRY, CDR2 SYGVKD.

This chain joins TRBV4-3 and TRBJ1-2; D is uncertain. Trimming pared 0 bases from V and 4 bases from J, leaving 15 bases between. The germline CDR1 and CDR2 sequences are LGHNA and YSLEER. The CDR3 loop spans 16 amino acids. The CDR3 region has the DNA TGCGCCAGCAGCCAAGATATCACAGAAGAGCTCTATGGCTACACCTTC. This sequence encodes CASSQDITEELYGYTF.

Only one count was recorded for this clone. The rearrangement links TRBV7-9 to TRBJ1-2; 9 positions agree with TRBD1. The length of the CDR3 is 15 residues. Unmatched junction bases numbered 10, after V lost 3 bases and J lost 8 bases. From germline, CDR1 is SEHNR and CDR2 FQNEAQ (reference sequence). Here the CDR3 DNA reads TGTGCCAGCAGCTTCGACCGGGACAGGGTGCGCGGCTACACCTTC. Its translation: CASSFDRDRVRGYTF.

The CDR3 reads CASSPPVGRSYEQYF. CDR3 nucleotides: TGTGCCAGCTCACCACCTGTTGGGCGTTCCTACGAGCAGTACTTC. The chain combines TRBV18 with TRBJ2-7; D is undetermined. V lost 0 bases and J lost 1, with 10 bases in between. Germline assignment: CDR1 KGHSH and CDR2 LQKENI. This CDR3 region has 15 residues.

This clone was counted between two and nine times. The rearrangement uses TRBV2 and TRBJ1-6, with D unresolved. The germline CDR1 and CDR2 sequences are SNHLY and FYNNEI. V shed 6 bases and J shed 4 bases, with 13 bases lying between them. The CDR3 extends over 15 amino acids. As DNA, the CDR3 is TGTGCCAGCAGGGCCCTGAGGGTTTATAATTCACCCCTCCACTTT. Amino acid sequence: CASRALRVYNSPLHF.

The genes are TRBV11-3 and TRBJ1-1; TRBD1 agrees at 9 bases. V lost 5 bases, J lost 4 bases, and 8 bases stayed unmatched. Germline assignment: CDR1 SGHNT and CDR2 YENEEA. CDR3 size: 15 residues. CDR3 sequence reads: CASSGSGTGLTEAFF. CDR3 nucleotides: TGTGCCAGCAGCGGATCCGGGACAGGGCTCACTGAAGCTTTCTTT.

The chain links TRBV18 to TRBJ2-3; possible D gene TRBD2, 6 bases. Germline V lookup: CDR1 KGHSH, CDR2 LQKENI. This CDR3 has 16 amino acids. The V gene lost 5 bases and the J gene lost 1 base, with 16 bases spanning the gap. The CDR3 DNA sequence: TGTGCCAGCTCAACCTACGGGGGAATGGGCACAGATACGCAGTATTTT. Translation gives CASSTYGGMGTDTQYF.

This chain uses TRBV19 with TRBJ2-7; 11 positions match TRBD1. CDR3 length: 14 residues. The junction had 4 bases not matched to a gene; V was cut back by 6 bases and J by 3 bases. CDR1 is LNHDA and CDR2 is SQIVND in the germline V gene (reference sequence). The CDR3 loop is CASSTGTGGYEQYF. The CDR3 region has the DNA TGTGCCAGTAGCACCGGGACAGGGGGCTACGAGCAGTACTTC.

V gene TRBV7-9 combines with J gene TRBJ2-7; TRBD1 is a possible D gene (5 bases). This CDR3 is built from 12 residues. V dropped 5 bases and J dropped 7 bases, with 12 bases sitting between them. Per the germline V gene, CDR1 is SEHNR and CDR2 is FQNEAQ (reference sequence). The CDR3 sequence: CASSPGYGEQYF. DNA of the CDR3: TGTGCCAGCAGCCCAGGGTATGGAGAGCAGTACTTC. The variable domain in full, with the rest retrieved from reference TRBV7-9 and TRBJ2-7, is DTGVSQNPRHKITKRGQNVTFRCDPISEHNRLYWYRQTLGQGPEFLTYFQNEAQLEKSRLLSDRFSAERPKGSFSTLEIQRTEQGDSAMYLCASSPGYGEQYFGPGTRLTVT.

The CDR3 region is CASSLSDYTDTQYF. The CDR3 DNA sequence: TGTGCCAGCAGCCTTTCAGATTACACAGATACGCAGTATTTT. The chain is built from TRBV3-1 (or the pseudogene TRBV3-2) and TRBJ2-3; D is uncertain. V dropped 4 bases and J dropped 2 bases, with 10 bases sitting between them. CDR1 and CDR2 (germline): LGHDT, YNNKEL (reference sequence). The CDR3 is 14 residues long.

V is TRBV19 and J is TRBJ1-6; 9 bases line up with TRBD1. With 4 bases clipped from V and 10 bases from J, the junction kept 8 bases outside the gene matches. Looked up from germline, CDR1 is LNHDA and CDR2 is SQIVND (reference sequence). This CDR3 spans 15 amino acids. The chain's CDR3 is CASSNWGTGQSPLHF. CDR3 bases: TGTGCCAGTAGTAACTGGGGGACAGGGCAATCACCCCTCCACTTT.

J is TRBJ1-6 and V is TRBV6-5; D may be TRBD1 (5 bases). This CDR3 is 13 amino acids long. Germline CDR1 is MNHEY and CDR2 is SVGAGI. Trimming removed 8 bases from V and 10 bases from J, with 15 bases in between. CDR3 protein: CASSTRVDSPLHF. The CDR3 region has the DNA TGTGCCAGCTCGACCAGGGTAGACTCACCCCTCCACTTT.

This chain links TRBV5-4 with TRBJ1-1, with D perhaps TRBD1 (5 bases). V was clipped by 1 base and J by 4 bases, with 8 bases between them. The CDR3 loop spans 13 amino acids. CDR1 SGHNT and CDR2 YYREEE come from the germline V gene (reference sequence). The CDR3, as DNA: TGTGCCAGCAGCTTGCAGGGAAGCACTGAAGCTTTCTTT. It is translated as CASSLQGSTEAFF.

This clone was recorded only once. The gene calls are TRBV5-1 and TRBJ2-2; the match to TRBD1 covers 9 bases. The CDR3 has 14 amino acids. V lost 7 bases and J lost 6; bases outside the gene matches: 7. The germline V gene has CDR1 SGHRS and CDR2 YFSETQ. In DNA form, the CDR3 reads TGCGCCAGCCGATCGGGACAGGGCGCCGGGGAGCTGTTTTTT. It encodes CASRSGQGAGELFF.

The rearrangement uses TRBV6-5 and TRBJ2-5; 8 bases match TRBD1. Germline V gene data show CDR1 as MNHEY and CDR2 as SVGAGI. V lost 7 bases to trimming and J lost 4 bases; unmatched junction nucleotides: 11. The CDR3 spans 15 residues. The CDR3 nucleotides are TGTGCCAGCAAGTGGGGTACAGGGGGTCGAGAGACCCAGTACTTC. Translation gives CASKWGTGGRETQYF.

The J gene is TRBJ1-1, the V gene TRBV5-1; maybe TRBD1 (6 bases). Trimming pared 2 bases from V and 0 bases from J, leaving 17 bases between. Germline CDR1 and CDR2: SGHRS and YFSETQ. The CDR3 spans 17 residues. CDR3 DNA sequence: TGCGCCAGCAGCTTCGGACAGCCTAGGTTTATGAACACTGAAGCTTTCTTT. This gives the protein CASSFGQPRFMNTEAFF.

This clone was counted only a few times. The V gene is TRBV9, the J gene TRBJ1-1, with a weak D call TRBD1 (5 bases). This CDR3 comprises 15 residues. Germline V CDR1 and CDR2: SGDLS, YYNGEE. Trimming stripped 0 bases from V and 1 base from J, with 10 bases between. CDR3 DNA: TGTGCCAGCAGCGTAGGAGGAGGGACGAACACTGAAGCTTTCTTT. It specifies CASSVGGGTNTEAFF.

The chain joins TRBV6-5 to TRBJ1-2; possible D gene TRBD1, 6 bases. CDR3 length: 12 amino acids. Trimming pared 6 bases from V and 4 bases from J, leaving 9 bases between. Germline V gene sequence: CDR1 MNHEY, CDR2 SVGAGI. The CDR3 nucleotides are TGTGCCAGCAGGAGACAGGCCTATGGCTACACCTTC. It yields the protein CASRRQAYGYTF.

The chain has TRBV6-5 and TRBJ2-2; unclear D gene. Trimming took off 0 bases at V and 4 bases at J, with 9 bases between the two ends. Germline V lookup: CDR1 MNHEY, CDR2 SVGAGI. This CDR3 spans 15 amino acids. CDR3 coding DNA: TGTGCCAGCAGTTACTCCGGCGGCGGCACCGGGGAGCTGTTTTTT. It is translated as CASSYSGGGTGELFF.

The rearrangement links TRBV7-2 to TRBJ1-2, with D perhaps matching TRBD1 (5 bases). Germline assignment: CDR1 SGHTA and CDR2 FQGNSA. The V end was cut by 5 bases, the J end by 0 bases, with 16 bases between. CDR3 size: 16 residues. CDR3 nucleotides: TGTGCCAGCAGCCGTCTCAGGACACACCCTAACTATGGCTACACCTTC. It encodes CASSRLRTHPNYGYTF.

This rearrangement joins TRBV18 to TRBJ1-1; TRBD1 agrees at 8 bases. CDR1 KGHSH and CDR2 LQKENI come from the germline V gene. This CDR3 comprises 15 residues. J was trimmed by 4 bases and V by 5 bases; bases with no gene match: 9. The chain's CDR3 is CASSIPGGVRTEAFF. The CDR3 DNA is TGTGCCAGCTCAATACCAGGGGGCGTGCGCACTGAAGCTTTCTTT.

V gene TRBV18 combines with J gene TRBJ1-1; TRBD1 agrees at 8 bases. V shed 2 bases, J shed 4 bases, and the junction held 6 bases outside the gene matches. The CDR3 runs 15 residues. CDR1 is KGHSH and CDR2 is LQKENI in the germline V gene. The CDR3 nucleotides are TGTGCCAGCTCACCAACGACAGGGGTCCGCACTGAAGCTTTCTTT. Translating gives CASSPTTGVRTEAFF. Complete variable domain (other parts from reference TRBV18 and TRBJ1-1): NAGVMQNPRHLVRRRGQEARLRCSPMKGHSHVYWYRQLPEEGLKFMVYLQKENIIDESGMPKERFSAEFPKEGPSILRIQQVVRGDSAAYFCASSPTTGVRTEAFFGQGTRLTVV.

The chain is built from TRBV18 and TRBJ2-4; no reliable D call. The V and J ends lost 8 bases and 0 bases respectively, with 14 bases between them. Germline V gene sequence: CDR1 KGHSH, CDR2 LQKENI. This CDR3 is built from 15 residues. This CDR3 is CASAEVSLAKNIQYF. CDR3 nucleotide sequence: TGTGCCAGCGCGGAAGTTAGTCTAGCCAAAAACATTCAGTACTTC.

The CDR3 DNA reads TGTGCCAGCAGCGTACCGGGACAGGGGAGATTCTACGAGCAGTACTTC. It encodes CASSVPGQGRFYEQYF. The rearrangement uses TRBV9 and TRBJ2-7, with 10 bases lining up with TRBD1. CDR3 length: 16 amino acids. Germline V gene sequence: CDR1 SGDLS, CDR2 YYNGEE. V was clipped by 1 base and J by 3 bases; unmatched bases: 7.

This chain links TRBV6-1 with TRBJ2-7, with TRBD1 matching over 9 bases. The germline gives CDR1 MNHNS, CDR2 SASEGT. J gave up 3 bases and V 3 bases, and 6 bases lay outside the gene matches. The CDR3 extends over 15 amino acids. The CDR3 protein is CASSEPTGGGYEQYF. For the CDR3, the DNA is TGTGCCAGCAGTGAGCCGACAGGGGGAGGCTACGAGCAGTACTTC.